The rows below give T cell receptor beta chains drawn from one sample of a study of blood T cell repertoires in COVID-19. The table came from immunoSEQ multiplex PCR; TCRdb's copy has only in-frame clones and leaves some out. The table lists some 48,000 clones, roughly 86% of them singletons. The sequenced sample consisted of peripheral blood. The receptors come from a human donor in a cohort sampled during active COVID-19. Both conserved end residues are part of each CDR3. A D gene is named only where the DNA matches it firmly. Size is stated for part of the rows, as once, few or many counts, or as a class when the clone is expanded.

DNA: TGTGCCAGCAGTACAGGGGGCCCCACTGAAGCTTTCTTT; CDR3: CASSTGGPTEAFF; D: TRBD1; V: TRBV6-6; size: .; J: TRBJ1-1
DNA: TGTGCCACCAGCGTCTCCCCCACCGGGAACACTGAAGCTTTCTTT; CDR3: CATSVSPTGNTEAFF; D: .; V: TRBV15; size: .; J: TRBJ1-1
DNA: TGTGCCAGCAGCGTAACATCAGGTTTCAATCAGCCCCAGCATTTT; CDR3: CASSVTSGFNQPQHF; D: .; V: TRBV9; size: few; J: TRBJ1-5
DNA: TGTGCCAGCAGCTTGAGTTTTGAGCAGTTCTTC; CDR3: CASSLSFEQFF; D: .; V: TRBV7-2; size: .; J: TRBJ2-1
DNA: TGTGCCAGCAGCCAAGTCGGGACTAGCGGGAGTTACGAGCAGTACTTC; CDR3: CASSQVGTSGSYEQYF; D: TRBD2; V: TRBV11-3; size: .; J: TRBJ2-7
DNA: TGTGCCAGCAGTTACTCGAGACTAGCGGGGATGTACGAGCAGTACTTC; CDR3: CASSYSRLAGMYEQYF; D: TRBD2; V: TRBV6-6; size: few; J: TRBJ2-7
DNA: TGTGCCAGCAGCCAAGGTCAGGGACAGCCCCAGCATTTT; CDR3: CASSQGQGQPQHF; D: .; V: TRBV3-1/TRBV3-2; size: .; J: TRBJ1-5
DNA: TGTGCCAGCAGCCCGGGGTTCTCCTACGAGCAGTACTTC; CDR3: CASSPGFSYEQYF; D: .; V: TRBV27; size: .; J: TRBJ2-7
DNA: TGTGCCAGTACACAGGGGCCTACCGGGGAGCTGTTTTTT; CDR3: CASTQGPTGELFF; D: TRBD1; V: TRBV12-3/TRBV12-4; size: .; J: TRBJ2-2
DNA: TGCGCCAGCAGCCAAGACAGGGCAGCTTTCTTT; CDR3: CASSQDRAAFF; D: .; V: TRBV4-1; size: .; J: TRBJ1-1